These T cell receptor beta chains were read from a single sample in a study of cytomegalovirus exposure and HLA in healthy donors. The assay was immunoSEQ multiplex PCR, and TCRdb's table has in-frame clones only and misses some. The sample contains around 180,000 clones, 70% to 90% of which appear only once. Sequenced sample: PBMCs. The receptor set was obtained from a male donor in good health and CMV-seronegative. CDR3s include the opening cysteine and the closing phenylalanine or tryptophan. D genes are given only for firm matches. Clone sizes are given selectively: once, few, many, or a class where the clone is expanded.

clone_size,j_call,d_call,v_call,cdr3_aa,cdr3_nt
-,TRBJ1-4,TRBD1,TRBV19,CATRDRGKATNEKLFF,TGTGCCACCCGGGACAGGGGGAAAGCAACTAATGAAAAACTGTTTTTT
-,TRBJ2-6,TRBD1,TRBV7-9,CASSQGQTGSGANVLTF,TGTGCCAGCAGCCAGGGACAGACTGGCTCTGGGGCCAACGTCCTGACTTTC
-,TRBJ2-3,TRBD2,TRBV28,CASSPGLPARDTQYF,TGTGCCAGCAGCCCGGGACTACCAGCCAGGGATACGCAGTATTTT
-,TRBJ1-1,-,TRBV28,CASSLPGGNTEAFF,TGTGCCAGCAGTTTACCGGGGGGGAACACTGAAGCTTTCTTT
-,TRBJ2-3,TRBD2,TRBV4-2,CASSQLTGTRGPDTQYF,TGTGCCAGCAGCCAACTCACCGGGACTAGGGGTCCAGATACGCAGTATTTT
-,TRBJ2-5,TRBD2,TRBV2,CASTGGRKETQYF,TGTGCCAGCACGGGCGGGAGGAAAGAGACCCAGTACTTC
-,TRBJ2-6,-,TRBV21-1,CASSKATRQSGANVLTF,TGTGCCAGCAGCAAAGCTACTCGACAGTCAGGGGCCAACGTCCTGACTTTC
-,TRBJ2-3,TRBD2,TRBV28,CASSLRLAGSGTDTQYF,TGTGCCAGCAGTTTGCGTCTAGCGGGGTCAGGCACAGATACGCAGTATTTT
-,TRBJ2-3,-,TRBV7-2,CASSLAGSRTQYF,TGTGCCAGCAGCCTTGCCGGGAGTAGGACGCAGTATTTT
-,TRBJ2-1,TRBD1,TRBV11-2,CASRRPQGALNEQFF,TGTGCCAGCAGAAGACCGCAGGGGGCTCTCAATGAGCAGTTCTTC
-,TRBJ2-2,-,TRBV7-2,CASSLALNTGELFF,TGTGCCAGCAGCTTAGCCCTAAACACCGGGGAGCTGTTTTTT
-,TRBJ2-5,TRBD1,TRBV28,CASSYYHQGAHQETQYF,TGTGCCAGCAGTTATTACCACCAGGGGGCTCATCAAGAGACCCAGTACTTC
-,TRBJ1-5,-,TRBV30,CAWNGGDQPQHF,TGTGCCTGGAATGGGGGCGATCAGCCCCAGCATTTT
-,TRBJ2-5,-,TRBV11-3,CASGIGGSQETQYF,TGTGCCAGTGGGATCGGAGGGAGCCAAGAGACCCAGTACTTC
few,TRBJ2-7,-,TRBV7-6,CASSHAVGAREQYF,TGTGCCAGCAGCCACGCAGTGGGGGCTCGCGAGCAGTACTTC
-,TRBJ1-4,-,TRBV5-5,CATAIGLNEKLFF,TGTGCCACAGCTATCGGGTTGAATGAAAAACTGTTTTTT
-,TRBJ1-2,-,TRBV19,CASRAGFLGYGYTF,TGTGCCAGTAGGGCGGGGTTCTTGGGCTATGGCTACACCTTC
-,TRBJ1-5,TRBD1,TRBV7-9,CASSRTGTGSNQPQHF,TGTGCCAGCAGCAGAACCGGGACAGGAAGCAATCAGCCCCAGCATTTT
-,TRBJ2-1,-,TRBV27,CASSPLWGDYNEQFF,TGTGCCAGCAGCCCCCTCTGGGGCGACTACAATGAGCAGTTCTTC
-,TRBJ2-3,-,TRBV5-4,CASSPPDRRDTQYF,TGTGCCAGCAGCCCCCCTGACAGACGAGATACGCAGTATTTT
-,TRBJ2-7,-,TRBV7-6,CASSSRGVLVEQYF,TGTGCCAGCAGCTCCCGGGGTGTACTGGTCGAGCAGTACTTC
-,TRBJ1-4,-,TRBV5-1,CASSLGGGRDEKLFF,TGCGCCAGCAGCTTGGGAGGAGGACGAGATGAAAAACTGTTTTTT
-,TRBJ1-1,-,TRBV27,CASSFFGDMNTEAFF,TGTGCCAGCAGTTTTTTTGGAGATATGAACACTGAAGCTTTCTTT
-,TRBJ2-3,-,TRBV28,CASRASGDTDTQYF,TGTGCCAGCAGAGCCTCAGGGGACACAGATACGCAGTATTTT
-,TRBJ2-1,TRBD2,TRBV5-4,CASSLPPSGSANEQFF,TGTGCCAGCAGCTTACCCCCTAGCGGGAGTGCCAATGAGCAGTTCTTC
-,TRBJ2-7,TRBD1,TRBV5-7,CASSPNRGHVSYEQYF,TGTGCCAGCAGCCCCAACAGGGGGCACGTCTCCTACGAGCAGTACTTC
once,TRBJ2-1,TRBD1,TRBV7-9,CASSLSPGQGPYNEQFF,TGTGCCAGCAGCTTATCTCCGGGACAGGGCCCCTACAATGAGCAGTTCTTC
once,TRBJ2-1,TRBD2,TRBV7-9,CASSLAVAGGYNEQFF,TGTGCCAGCAGCTTAGCCGTAGCGGGAGGTTACAATGAGCAGTTCTTC
-,TRBJ2-1,-,TRBV6-5,CASSRTNNEQFF,TGTGCCAGCAGTCGGACTAACAATGAGCAGTTCTTC
-,TRBJ2-7,-,TRBV11-2,CASSYGPNVRGSYEQYF,TGTGCCAGCAGCTACGGACCGAATGTACGGGGCTCCTACGAGCAGTACTTC
-,TRBJ2-3,TRBD2,TRBV6-6,CASIPSGGEDTQYF,TGTGCCAGCATACCTAGCGGGGGGGAAGATACGCAGTATTTT
-,TRBJ2-7,TRBD2,TRBV19,CASSTGTSGSYEQYF,TGTGCCAGTAGTACCGGGACTAGCGGGTCTTACGAGCAGTACTTC
few,TRBJ2-7,-,TRBV5-1,CASSLTGTLYEQYF,TGCGCCAGCAGCCTCACAGGGACCTTGTACGAGCAGTACTTC
-,TRBJ2-1,-,TRBV5-4,CASPGSSGPGNYNEQFF,TGTGCCAGCCCTGGGAGTAGCGGCCCAGGGAACTACAATGAGCAGTTCTTC
-,TRBJ1-5,TRBD1,TRBV30,CAWGQGDGNQPQHF,TGTGCCTGGGGACAGGGAGATGGCAATCAGCCCCAGCATTTT
-,TRBJ2-2,-,TRBV29-1,CSGEVGPNTGGLFF,TGCAGCGGGGAGGTGGGCCCGAACACCGGGGGGCTGTTTTTT
-,TRBJ1-6,-,TRBV27,CASSLGQGLAHSPLHF,TGTGCCAGCAGTTTAGGGCAGGGTCTGGCACATTCACCCCTCCACTTT
-,TRBJ2-7,-,TRBV11-2,CASSPDPGEQYF,TGTGCCAGCAGCCCAGACCCGGGCGAGCAGTACTTC
-,TRBJ2-1,TRBD1,TRBV5-1,CASSPSRGTGDRNEQFF,TGCGCCAGCAGCCCAAGTCGGGGGACAGGAGACCGCAATGAGCAGTTCTTC
-,TRBJ2-7,TRBD1,TRBV7-3,CASSAQGTGAVQYF,TGTGCCAGCAGCGCACAAGGGACAGGAGCTGTGCAGTACTTC
-,TRBJ2-3,-,TRBV5-1,CASSSQMSTDTQYF,TGCGCCAGCAGCTCCCAGATGAGCACAGATACGCAGTATTTT
few,TRBJ1-1,TRBD1,TRBV7-3,CASSLTSEGASGAFF,TGTGCCAGCAGCTTAACGTCTGAGGGGGCGAGTGGAGCTTTCTTT
-,TRBJ2-2,TRBD2,TRBV10-3,CAINRGRADGELFF,TGTGCCATTAACCGAGGGAGGGCCGACGGGGAGCTGTTTTTT
-,TRBJ2-3,TRBD2,TRBV18,CASSPPTSGFTDTQYF,TGTGCCAGCTCACCACCTACTAGCGGGTTCACAGATACGCAGTATTTT
-,TRBJ2-1,-,TRBV29-1,CGYGVLATYNEQFF,TGCGGCTACGGGGTTCTTGCTACCTACAATGAGCAGTTCTTC
once,TRBJ2-5,-,TRBV5-8,CASSFRGSTSPETQYF,TGTGCCAGCAGCTTCAGGGGATCTACCTCCCCGGAGACCCAGTACTTC
-,TRBJ2-3,-,TRBV6-1,CASGYEAADTQYF,TGTGCCAGCGGGTATGAAGCGGCGGATACGCAGTATTTT
-,TRBJ2-7,-,TRBV7-8,CASSLTYEQYF,TGTGCCAGCAGCTTAACCTACGAGCAGTACTTC
-,TRBJ1-4,TRBD1,TRBV7-2,CASSPRTGFITTNEKLFF,TGTGCCAGCAGCCCCCGGACAGGGTTTATAACAACTAATGAAAAACTGTTTTTT
-,TRBJ1-2,-,TRBV11-3,CASSSTSPGDGYTF,TGTGCCAGCAGCTCAACAAGTCCGGGGGATGGCTACACCTTC
-,TRBJ2-1,TRBD1,TRBV4-1,CASSQGRDRVHNEQFF,TGCGCCAGCAGCCAAGGGCGGGACAGGGTACACAATGAGCAGTTCTTC
-,TRBJ2-5,TRBD2,TRBV5-1,CASSLLTSGGLGETQYF,TGCGCCAGCAGCTTGCTGACTAGCGGGGGCCTGGGTGAGACCCAGTACTTC
-,TRBJ2-7,TRBD1,TRBV4-1,CASSLRLGTANRSSYEQYF,TGCGCCAGCAGCCTAAGGTTGGGGACAGCGAACCGGAGCTCCTACGAGCAGTACTTC
-,TRBJ2-7,-,TRBV2,CASSENGSPLYEQYF,TGTGCCAGCAGTGAAAACGGTAGCCCTCTCTACGAGCAGTACTTC
-,TRBJ2-2,-,TRBV6-5,CASSYQNTGELFF,TGTGCCAGCAGTTATCAGAACACCGGGGAGCTGTTTTTT